The clone carrying this T cell receptor (beta chain) has only a few counts. The CDR3 is 15 amino acids. J gave up 0 bases and V 6 bases, and 7 bases lay outside the gene matches. Per the germline V gene, CDR1 is MNHGY and CDR2 is SAAAGT. The treatment is: randomized to nivolumab then ipilimumab (arm A) or the reverse (arm B). The sample originates from a study of sequential checkpoint blockade in melanoma. Study context: TCRbeta immunosequencing was performed on DNA from 91 pretreatment melanoma tumor samples.

Sequenced by immunoSEQ multiplex PCR; TCRdb stores in-frame clones only, minus some. There are about 6,100 clones in the sample; less than 25% occur only once, and roughly 15% lies in the top ten. This sequence joins TRBV6-8 and TRBJ2-7, with 8 bases identical to TRBD2. The source was tumor tissue (inferred from file names), collected from a patient given nivolumab and ipilimumab in sequence. The TCR sequence derives from a human donor with melanoma. CDR3 sequence reads: CASRGLADSSYEQYF. Written as DNA, the CDR3 is TGTGCCAGCAGAGGACTAGCCGACAGCTCCTACGAGCAGTACTTC.